Each of the 29 T cell receptor beta chains below was sequenced from the same sample in a study of blood T cell repertoires in COVID-19. The assay was immunoSEQ multiplex PCR, and TCRdb's table has in-frame clones only and misses some. This sample has about 64,000 clones, with over 75% found just once. The sequencing input was peripheral blood. The origin of the receptors is a human donor in a cohort sampled during active COVID-19.

V and J are TRBV28 and TRBJ2-7, with 15 bases identical to TRBD2. Germline values: CDR1 MDHEN, CDR2 SYDVKM. The V segment lost 1 base and the J segment 0 bases; nucleotides outside the gene matches: 10. This CDR3 contains 20 residues. In nucleotides, the CDR3 is TGTGCCAGCAGTTTATTCGGGACTAGCGGGAGGCTTTTAAGCTCCTACGAGCAGTACTTC. Translation: CASSLFGTSGRLLSSYEQYF.

The rearrangement uses TRBV7-2 and TRBJ2-4; 12 nucleotides agree with TRBD1. Germline CDR1 SGHTA, CDR2 FQGNSA. Trimming at V came to 0 bases and at J to 3 bases, leaving 6 bases not matched to a gene. CDR3 length: 18 residues. CDR3 sequence: CASSLAGQGAFGKNIQYF. CDR3 nucleotide sequence: TGTGCCAGCAGCTTAGCGGGACAGGGGGCCTTTGGCAAAAACATTCAGTACTTC.

The chain has TRBV28 and TRBJ1-1, with TRBD1 matching 9 bases. Losses at the gene ends were 6 bases for V and 6 bases for J; bases not matched to a gene: 8. Germline assignment: CDR1 MDHEN and CDR2 SYDVKM. The CDR3 covers 14 residues. The CDR3 bases are TGTGCCAGCAGACAGACAGGGGGGCTCCCTGAAGCTTTCTTT. This sequence encodes CASRQTGGLPEAFF. Full variable domain (missing parts from reference TRBV28 and TRBJ1-1): DVKVTQSSRYLVKRTGEKVFLECVQDMDHENMFWYRQDPGLGLRLIYFSYDVKMKEKGDIPEGYSVSREKKERFSLILESASTNQTSMYLCASRQTGGLPEAFFGQGTRLTVV.

V and J are TRBV28 and TRBJ1-6, with 7 positions matching TRBD1. CDR1 and CDR2 from the germline V gene are MDHEN and SYDVKM. V was clipped by 5 bases and J by 9 bases; unmatched bases: 7. The CDR3 is 14 residues long. For the CDR3, the DNA is TGTGCCAGCAGTCTAGGGACAGCGGGTTCACCCCTCCACTTT. This sequence encodes CASSLGTAGSPLHF.

V gene TRBV7-2 combines with J gene TRBJ2-1, with D possibly TRBD1 on 6 matching bases. Germline CDR1 reads SGHTA; CDR2 reads FQGNSA. The CDR3 loop spans 12 amino acids. V lost 3 bases to trimming and J lost 10 bases, with 10 bases between them. The CDR3 region has the DNA TGTGCCAGCAGCTTTTTCGACAGGGAGCAGTTCTTC. Its protein product is CASSFFDREQFF.

The chain combines TRBV11-3 with TRBJ2-2; 7 bases map to TRBD1. CDR1 is SGHNT, CDR2 YENEEA, per germline. The CDR3 contains 13 residues. V dropped 6 bases and J dropped 6; count of bases not matched to a gene: 4. The CDR3 loop is CASSQGDAGELFF. The CDR3 DNA follows: TGTGCCAGCAGTCAGGGGGACGCCGGGGAGCTGTTTTTT.

V is TRBV19 and J is TRBJ1-2; 8 bases match TRBD1. Looked up from germline, CDR1 is LNHDA and CDR2 is SQIVND (reference sequence). V was pared by 9 bases and J by 5 bases, with 5 bases of the junction left unmatched. The CDR3 contains 12 residues. CDR3 loop: CASVTGGYGYTF. CDR3 coding DNA: TGTGCCAGCGTCACAGGGGGGTATGGCTACACCTTC.

The chain is built from TRBV19 and TRBJ2-3; 10 bases are a match to TRBD2. The germline gives CDR1 LNHDA, CDR2 SQIVND (reference sequence). The junction had 5 bases not matched to a gene; V was cut back by 8 bases and J by 3 bases. CDR3 length equals 14 residues. The CDR3 sequence: CASSSGRGTDTQYF. CDR3 in DNA: TGTGCCAGTTCAAGCGGGAGGGGGACAGATACGCAGTATTTT.

The chain carries TRBV7-3 and TRBJ2-3, with 15 bases that match TRBD2. V shed 1 base and J 7 bases; nucleotides not matched to a gene: 9. CDR1 is SGHTA and CDR2 is FQGTGA in the germline V gene. The CDR3 contains 18 residues. The CDR3 region has the DNA TGTGCCAGCAGCTTAAGCCGAGGACTAGCGGGAGGGTTAAATACGCAGTATTTT. It encodes CASSLSRGLAGGLNTQYF. The full variable domain, in which reference TRBV7-3 and TRBJ2-3 provide the parts outside the CDR3, is GAGVSQTPSNKVTEKGKYVELRCDPISGHTALYWYRQSLGQGPEFLIYFQGTGAADDSGLPNDRFFAVRPEGSVSTLKIQRTERGDSAVYLCASSLSRGLAGGLNTQYFGPGTRLTVL.

The chain is built from TRBV19 and TRBJ1-5; TRBD1 matches 8 bases. V lost 5 bases and J lost 6; bases outside the gene matches: 6. The CDR3 has 14 residues. Germline loops: CDR1 LNHDA, CDR2 SQIVND (reference sequence). CDR3 sequence reads: CASSLDRVGQPQHF. The CDR3 DNA sequence: TGTGCCAGTAGTCTGGACAGGGTGGGTCAGCCCCAGCATTTT.

The chain employs TRBV18 and TRBJ2-5; 7 positions match TRBD1. The CDR3 is 16 amino acids. V gave up 3 bases and J gave up 4 bases; unmatched junction bases: 11. CDR1 KGHSH and CDR2 LQKENI come from the germline V gene. The CDR3 coding sequence is TGTGCCAGCTCACCGACTTCTGGGACAGCCGGAGAGACCCAGTACTTC. This codes for CASSPTSGTAGETQYF.

The chain couples TRBV21-1 to TRBJ2-5; the DNA was not compared with TRBD2, the D call given in the table. TRBV21-1 is annotated as a pseudogene. The CDR3 has 16 residues. Here the CDR3 DNA reads TGTGCCAGCAGCAAACACGGACTAGTGGGAAAAGAGACCCAGTACTTC. The encoded protein is CASSKHGLVGKETQYF.

The sample holds a few counts of this clone. V and J are TRBV4-2 and TRBJ1-5, with a tentative D call TRBD1 (6 bases). The germline V gene encodes CDR1 LGHNA and CDR2 YNFKEQ. The CDR3 sequence is 16 residues long. Trimming left V 4 bases short and J 0 bases short, with 13 bases between. Here the CDR3 DNA reads TGTGCCAGCAGCCCCTCAGGGACAACTAGCAATCAGCCCCAGCATTTT. Its protein is CASSPSGTTSNQPQHF.

The V and J genes are TRBV7-9 and TRBJ2-5; D not resolved. The V and J ends lost 1 base and 6 bases respectively, with 9 bases between them. This CDR3 region has 13 residues. Germline V lookup: CDR1 SEHNR, CDR2 FQNEAQ (reference sequence). The CDR3: CASSLGPLKTQYF. The CDR3 DNA reads TGTGCCAGCAGCTTAGGCCCCCTAAAGACCCAGTACTTC.

The gene calls are TRBV2 and TRBJ1-2, with D unresolved. With 2 bases removed from V and 4 bases from J, the gap between germline ends came to 8 bases. The CDR3 is made up of 13 amino acids. CDR1 is SNHLY and CDR2 is FYNNEI in the germline V gene. CDR3: CASSESQPYGYTF. The CDR3 coding sequence is TGTGCCAGCAGTGAATCACAGCCCTATGGCTACACCTTC.

V is TRBV9 and J is TRBJ2-1; tentatively, D is TRBD1 (6 bases). Looked up from germline, CDR1 is SGDLS and CDR2 is YYNGEE. This CDR3 has 15 residues. V gave up 0 bases and J gave up 4 bases, with 11 bases separating them. The CDR3 DNA is TGTGCCAGCAGCGTAGCAGGGGCTGGTTACAATGAGCAGTTCTTC. This gives the protein CASSVAGAGYNEQFF.

The chain uses TRBV6-6 and TRBJ2-2, with D perhaps matching TRBD1 (7 bases). V lost 6 bases, J lost 6 bases, and 11 bases lay in between. The germline V gene has CDR1 MNHNY and CDR2 SVGAGI (reference sequence). The CDR3 is 13 amino acids. Here the CDR3 reads CASRARGAGELFF. CDR3 nucleotides: TGTGCCAGCAGAGCCAGGGGGGCCGGGGAGCTGTTTTTT.

In DNA, the CDR3 is TGTGCCAGCAGTTTGATAGGGACAGGGAGAGAGACTGAAGCTTTCTTT. Protein product: CASSLIGTGRETEAFF. The J gene is TRBJ1-1, the V gene TRBV27; TRBD1 matches 9 bases. CDR1 is MNHEY and CDR2 is SMNVEV in the germline V gene (reference sequence). This CDR3 has 16 residues. V lost 3 bases to trimming and J lost 5 bases; unmatched junction nucleotides: 10.

CDR3: CASSGGGLGKNIQYF. The CDR3 nucleotides are TGTGCCAGCAGCGGGGGGGGCCTCGGCAAAAACATTCAGTACTTC. V is TRBV6-5 and J is TRBJ2-4; TRBD2 matches at 8 bases. The V gene end was trimmed by 6 bases and the J gene end by 3 bases; junction bases not matched to a gene: 7. The CDR3 runs to 15 residues. Germline V gene sequence: CDR1 MNHEY, CDR2 SVGAGI.

The V gene is TRBV4-1, the J gene TRBJ1-5; D perhaps matches TRBD1 (6 bases). The CDR3 covers 16 residues. Deletions cut 1 base from V and 2 bases from J, with 12 bases between. In germline, CDR1 is MGHRA, CDR2 YSYEKL. The CDR3 loop reads CASSQGDIKGNQPQHF. CDR3 coding DNA: TGCGCCAGCAGCCAAGGGGACATTAAGGGCAATCAGCCCCAGCATTTT.

The chain is built from TRBV28 and TRBJ1-1; weak D call: TRBD1 (5 bases). CDR1 MDHEN and CDR2 SYDVKM come from the germline V gene. The CDR3 has 15 amino acids. Trimming shortened V by 1 base and J by 3 bases, and 12 bases separated the two germline ends. CDR3 in DNA: TGTGCCAGCAGTTTATTGGCAGGGATAGACACTGAAGCTTTCTTT. Its translation: CASSLLAGIDTEAFF.

The chain couples TRBV5-4 to TRBJ1-3; D possibly corresponds to TRBD1 (6 bases). The V end lost 0 bases, the J end lost 1 base, and 8 bases lay between the germline ends. Germline values: CDR1 SGHNT, CDR2 YYREEE (reference sequence). This CDR3 region has 15 residues. In nucleotides, the CDR3 is TGTGCCAGCAGCTTGGCAGGGGCATCTGGAAACACCATATATTTT. Translated: CASSLAGASGNTIYF.

The CDR3 nucleotides are TGCAGCGTTGAAGGTATCACGGTCTATGGCTACACCTTC. Its protein is CSVEGITVYGYTF. The chain is built from TRBV29-1 and TRBJ1-2; D unresolved. V gave up 1 base and J gave up 4 bases, with 10 bases separating them. Germline V lookup: CDR1 SQVTM, CDR2 ANQGSEA. CDR3 length: 13 amino acids.

The chain combines TRBV11-3 with TRBJ2-5, with TRBD1 matching over 11 bases. The CDR3 runs 16 residues. Germline CDR1 and CDR2: SGHNT and YENEEA. Germline trimming cut 5 bases from V and 1 base from J; bases unmatched to any gene: 6. CDR3 residues: CASSSPGQGVQETQYF. Written as DNA, the CDR3 is TGTGCCAGCAGCAGCCCGGGACAGGGGGTCCAAGAGACCCAGTACTTC. The full variable domain, with the rest looked up from reference TRBV11-3 and TRBJ2-5, is EAGVVQSPRYKIIEKKQPVAFWCNPISGHNTLYWYLQNLGQGPELLIRYENEEAVDDSQLPKDRFSAERLKGVDSTLKIQPAELGDSAVYLCASSSPGQGVQETQYFGPGTRLLVL.

The gene calls are TRBV5-4 and TRBJ2-5, with D perhaps matching TRBD2 (6 bases). With 3 bases removed from V and 5 bases from J, the gap between germline ends came to 17 bases. The CDR3 runs 15 residues. CDR1 and CDR2 (germline): SGHNT, YYREEE (reference sequence). The CDR3 sequence: CASSSRTKTQETQYF. The CDR3 DNA reads as TGTGCCAGCAGCTCGCGGACTAAGACCCAGGAGACCCAGTACTTC.

The chain uses TRBV15 and TRBJ2-3; 10 bases match TRBD2. This CDR3 has 22 residues. From germline, CDR1 is LNHNV and CDR2 YYDKDF (reference sequence). J gave up 2 bases and V 0 bases, and 20 bases lay outside the gene matches. The chain's CDR3 is CATSRDGGASGSLLGITDTQYF. In nucleotides, the CDR3 is TGTGCCACCAGCAGAGATGGAGGGGCTAGCGGGAGCTTATTGGGAATCACAGATACGCAGTATTTT.

V and J are TRBV28 and TRBJ2-7, with TRBD2 matching over 8 bases. The CDR3 spans 15 residues. Germline CDR1 is MDHEN and CDR2 is SYDVKM. Trimming took 7 bases from V and 4 from J; bases not matched to a gene: 12. The CDR3 protein is CASTNGASGFYEQYF. Here the CDR3 DNA reads TGTGCCAGCACAAATGGGGCTAGCGGGTTTTACGAGCAGTACTTC.

The chain carries TRBV6-5 and TRBJ2-7; D unresolved. Per the germline V gene, CDR1 is MNHEY and CDR2 is SVGAGI. With 5 bases removed from V and 0 bases from J, the gap between germline ends came to 14 bases. The CDR3 sequence is 15 residues long. CDR3 region: CASSLFLGGSYEQYF. DNA of the CDR3: TGTGCCAGCAGTCTATTCCTCGGCGGCTCCTACGAGCAGTACTTC.

CDR3 in amino acids: CASSLEGGRKGTDTQYF. The CDR3 coding sequence is TGTGCCAGCAGCTTGGAGGGGGGGCGGAAGGGCACAGATACGCAGTATTTT. The J gene is TRBJ2-3, the V gene TRBV5-6; tentatively, D is TRBD2 (7 bases). Germline V CDR1 and CDR2: SGHDT, YYEEEE. The V end lost 0 bases, the J end lost 1 base, and 15 bases lay between the germline ends. The CDR3 totals 17 residues.